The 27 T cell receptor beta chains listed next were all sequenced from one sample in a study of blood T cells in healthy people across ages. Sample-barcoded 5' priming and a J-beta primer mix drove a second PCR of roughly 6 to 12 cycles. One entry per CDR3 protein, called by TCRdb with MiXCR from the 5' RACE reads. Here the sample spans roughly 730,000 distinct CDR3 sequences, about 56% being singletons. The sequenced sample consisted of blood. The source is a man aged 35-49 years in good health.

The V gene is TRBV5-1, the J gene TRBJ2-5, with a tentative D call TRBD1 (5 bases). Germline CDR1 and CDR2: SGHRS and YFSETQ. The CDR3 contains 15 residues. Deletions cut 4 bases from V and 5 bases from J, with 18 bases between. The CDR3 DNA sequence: TGCGCCAGCAGCGAAGGGCCAACCTACAGGGAGACCCAGTACTTC. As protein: CASSEGPTYRETQYF.

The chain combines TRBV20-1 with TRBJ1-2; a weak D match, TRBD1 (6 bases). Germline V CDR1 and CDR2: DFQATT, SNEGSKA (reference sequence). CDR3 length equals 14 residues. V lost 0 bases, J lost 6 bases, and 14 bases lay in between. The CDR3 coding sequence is TGCAGTGCTAGAGAGCGGCAGGGGTGGCATGGCTACACCTTC. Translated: CSARERQGWHGYTF.

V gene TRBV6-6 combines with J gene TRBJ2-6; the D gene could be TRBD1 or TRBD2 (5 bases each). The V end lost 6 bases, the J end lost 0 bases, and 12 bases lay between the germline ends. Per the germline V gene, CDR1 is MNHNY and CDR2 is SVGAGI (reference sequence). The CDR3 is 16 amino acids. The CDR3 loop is CASRSGASSGANVLTF. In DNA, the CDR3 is TGTGCCAGCAGGTCCGGGGCTTCCTCTGGGGCCAACGTCCTGACTTTC.

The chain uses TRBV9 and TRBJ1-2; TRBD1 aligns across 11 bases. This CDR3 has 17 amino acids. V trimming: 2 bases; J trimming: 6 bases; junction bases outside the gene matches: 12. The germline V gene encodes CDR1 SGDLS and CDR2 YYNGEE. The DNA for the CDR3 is TGTGCCAGCAGCGTGGGACAGGGGGAGGCCCGGAATAATGGCTACACCTTC. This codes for CASSVGQGEARNNGYTF.

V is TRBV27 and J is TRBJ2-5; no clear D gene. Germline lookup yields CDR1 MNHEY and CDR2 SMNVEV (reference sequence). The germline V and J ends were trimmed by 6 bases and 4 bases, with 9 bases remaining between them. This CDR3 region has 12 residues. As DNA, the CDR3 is TGTGCCAGCAGCCGACCCGCAGAGACCCAGTACTTC. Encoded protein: CASSRPAETQYF.

In nucleotides, the CDR3 is TGTGCCAGCAGCGTATTAGTTTTAGGAGATACGCAGTATTTT. Its protein product is CASSVLVLGDTQYF. J is TRBJ2-3 and V is TRBV9, with unresolved D. There are 14 residues in the CDR3. Trimming left V 1 base short and J 5 bases short, with 11 bases between. CDR1 SGDLS and CDR2 YYNGEE come from the germline V gene.

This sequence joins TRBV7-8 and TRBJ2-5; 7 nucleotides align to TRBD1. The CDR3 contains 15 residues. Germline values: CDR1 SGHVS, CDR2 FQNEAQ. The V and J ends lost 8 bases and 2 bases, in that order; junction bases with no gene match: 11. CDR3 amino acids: CASAPRGQSQETQYF. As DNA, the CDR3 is TGTGCCAGCGCACCCAGGGGACAGTCTCAAGAGACCCAGTACTTC.

The chain's CDR3 is CASSPRPTGKGTDTQYF. CDR3 nucleotide sequence: TGTGCCAGCAGCCCCAGGCCAACTGGGAAGGGAACAGATACGCAGTATTTT. The rearrangement uses TRBV7-9 and TRBJ2-3; no firm D call. Germline CDR1 reads SEHNR; CDR2 reads FQNEAQ (reference sequence). Between the trimmed V and J ends, which lost 5 bases and 3 bases, there was a span of 21 bases. The CDR3 loop spans 17 amino acids.

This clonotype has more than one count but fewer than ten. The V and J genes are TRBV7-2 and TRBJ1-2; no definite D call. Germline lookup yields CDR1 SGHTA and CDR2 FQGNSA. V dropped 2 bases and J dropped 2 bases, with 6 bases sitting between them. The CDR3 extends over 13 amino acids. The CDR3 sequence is CASSLKRNYGYTF. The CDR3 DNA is TGTGCCAGCAGCTTAAAGCGAAACTATGGCTACACCTTC.

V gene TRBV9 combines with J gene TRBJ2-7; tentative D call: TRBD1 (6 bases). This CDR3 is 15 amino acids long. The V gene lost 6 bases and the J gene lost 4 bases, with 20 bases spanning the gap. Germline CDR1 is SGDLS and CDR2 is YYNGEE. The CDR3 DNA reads TGTGCCAGCATTATCCACGGGACAAGGGATTACGAGCAGTACTTC. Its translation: CASIIHGTRDYEQYF.

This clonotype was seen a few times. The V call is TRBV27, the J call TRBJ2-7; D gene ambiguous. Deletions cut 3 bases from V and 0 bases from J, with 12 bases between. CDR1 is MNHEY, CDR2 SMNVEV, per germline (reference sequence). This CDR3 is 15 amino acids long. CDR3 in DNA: TGTGCCAGCAGTTTTTTAGGCTCTCGCTCCTACGAGCAGTACTTC. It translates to CASSFLGSRSYEQYF.

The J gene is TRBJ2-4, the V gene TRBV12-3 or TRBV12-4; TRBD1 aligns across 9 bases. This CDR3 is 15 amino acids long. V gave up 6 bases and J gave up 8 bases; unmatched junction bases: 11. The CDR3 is CASSRQGQGWDIQYF. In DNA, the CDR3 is TGTGCCAGCAGCCGACAGGGACAGGGATGGGACATTCAGTACTTC.

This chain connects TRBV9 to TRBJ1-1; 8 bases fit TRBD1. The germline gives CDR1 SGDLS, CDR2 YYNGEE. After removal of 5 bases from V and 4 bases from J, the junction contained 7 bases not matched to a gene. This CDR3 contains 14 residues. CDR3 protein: CASSPITGGTEAFF. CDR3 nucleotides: TGTGCCAGCAGTCCAATTACAGGGGGCACTGAAGCTTTCTTT.

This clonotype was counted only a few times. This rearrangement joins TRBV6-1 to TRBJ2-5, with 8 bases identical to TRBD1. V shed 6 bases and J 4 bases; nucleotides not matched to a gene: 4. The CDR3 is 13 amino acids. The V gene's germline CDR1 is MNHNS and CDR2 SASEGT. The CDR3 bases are TGTGCCAGCAGGACAGGGGTCGGAGAGACCCAGTACTTC. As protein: CASRTGVGETQYF.

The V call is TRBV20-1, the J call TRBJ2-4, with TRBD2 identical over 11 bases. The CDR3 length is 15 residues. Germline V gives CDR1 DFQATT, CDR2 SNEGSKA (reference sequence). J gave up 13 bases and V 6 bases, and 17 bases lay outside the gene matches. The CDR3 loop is CSASRLAGSALVQYF. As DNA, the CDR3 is TGCAGTGCCAGCAGACTAGCGGGAAGTGCCTTGGTGCAGTACTTC.

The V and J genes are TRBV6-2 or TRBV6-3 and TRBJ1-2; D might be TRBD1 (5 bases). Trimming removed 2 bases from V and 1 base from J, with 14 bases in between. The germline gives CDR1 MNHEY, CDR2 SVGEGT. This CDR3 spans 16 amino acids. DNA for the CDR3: TGTGCCAGCAGTTACGACAGCACGATCCATAACTATGGCTACACCTTC. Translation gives CASSYDSTIHNYGYTF.

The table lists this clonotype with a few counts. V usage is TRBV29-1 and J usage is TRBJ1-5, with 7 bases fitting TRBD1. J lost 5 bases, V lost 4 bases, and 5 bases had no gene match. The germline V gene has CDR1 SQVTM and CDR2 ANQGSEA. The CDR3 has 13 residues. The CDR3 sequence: CSVGGGGHQPQHF. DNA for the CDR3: TGCAGCGTTGGAGGGGGCGGTCATCAGCCCCAGCATTTT.

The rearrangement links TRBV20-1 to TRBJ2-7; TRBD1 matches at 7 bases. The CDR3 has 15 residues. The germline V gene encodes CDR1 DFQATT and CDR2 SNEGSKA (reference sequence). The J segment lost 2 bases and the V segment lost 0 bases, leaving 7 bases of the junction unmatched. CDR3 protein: CSARDQQGSAYEQYF. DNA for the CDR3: TGCAGTGCTAGAGACCAACAGGGGAGTGCCTACGAGCAGTACTTC.

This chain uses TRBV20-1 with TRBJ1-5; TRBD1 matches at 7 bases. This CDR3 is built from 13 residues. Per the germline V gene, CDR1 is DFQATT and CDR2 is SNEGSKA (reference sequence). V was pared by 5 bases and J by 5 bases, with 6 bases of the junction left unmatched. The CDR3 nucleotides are TGCAGTGCTCCCGGACAGGCGGATCAGCCCCAGCATTTT. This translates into CSAPGQADQPQHF.

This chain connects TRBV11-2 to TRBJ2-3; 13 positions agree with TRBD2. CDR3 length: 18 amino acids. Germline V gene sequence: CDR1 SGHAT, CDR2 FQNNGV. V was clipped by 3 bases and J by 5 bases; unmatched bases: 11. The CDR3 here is CASSLTGTSGILEDTQYF. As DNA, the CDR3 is TGTGCCAGCAGCTTGACCGGGACTAGCGGGATACTAGAAGATACGCAGTATTTT.

CDR3 bases: TGTGCCAGGAGGAGGCTTCTCGGGGCCTACGAGCAGTACTTC. Its protein product is CARRRLLGAYEQYF. This chain links TRBV6-4 with TRBJ2-7, with D maybe TRBD2 (5 bases). The germline CDR1 and CDR2 sequences are MRHNA and SNTAGT. This CDR3 comprises 14 residues. The V gene lost 9 bases and the J gene lost 2 bases, with 17 bases spanning the gap.

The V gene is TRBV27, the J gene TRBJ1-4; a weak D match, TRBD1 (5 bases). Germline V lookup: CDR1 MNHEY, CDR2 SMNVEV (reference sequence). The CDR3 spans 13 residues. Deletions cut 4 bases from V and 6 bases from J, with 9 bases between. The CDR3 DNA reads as TGTGCCAGCAGTTCCAGGGTAGATGAAAAACTGTTTTTT. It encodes CASSSRVDEKLFF.

This CDR3 reads CASGDRGSSPLHF. The CDR3, as DNA: TGTGCCAGCGGAGACAGGGGGTCATCACCCCTCCACTTT. The chain employs TRBV6-5 and TRBJ1-6; 9 nucleotides agree with TRBD1. Germline V gene data show CDR1 as MNHEY and CDR2 as SVGAGI. The CDR3 is made up of 13 amino acids. With V trimmed by 8 bases and J by 10 bases, 6 bases remained unmatched.

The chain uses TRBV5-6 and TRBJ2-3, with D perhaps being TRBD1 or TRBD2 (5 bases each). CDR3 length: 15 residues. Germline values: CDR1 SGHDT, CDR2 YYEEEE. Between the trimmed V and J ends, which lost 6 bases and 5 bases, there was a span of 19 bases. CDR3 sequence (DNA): TGTGCCAGCATGACACAGCCGGGACGGCTAGATACGCAGTATTTT. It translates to CASMTQPGRLDTQYF.

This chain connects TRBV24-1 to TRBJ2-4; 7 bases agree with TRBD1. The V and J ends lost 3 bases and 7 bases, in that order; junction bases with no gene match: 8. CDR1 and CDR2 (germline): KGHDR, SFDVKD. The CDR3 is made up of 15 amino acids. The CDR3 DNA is TGTGCCACCAGTGATAGACGGACAGGAGCGAACATTCAGTACTTC. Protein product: CATSDRRTGANIQYF.

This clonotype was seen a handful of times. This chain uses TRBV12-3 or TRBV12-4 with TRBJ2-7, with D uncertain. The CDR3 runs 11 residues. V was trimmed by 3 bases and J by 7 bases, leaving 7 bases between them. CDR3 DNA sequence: TGTGCCAGCAGTTTGCGGTGGGAGCAGTACTTC. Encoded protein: CASSLRWEQYF.

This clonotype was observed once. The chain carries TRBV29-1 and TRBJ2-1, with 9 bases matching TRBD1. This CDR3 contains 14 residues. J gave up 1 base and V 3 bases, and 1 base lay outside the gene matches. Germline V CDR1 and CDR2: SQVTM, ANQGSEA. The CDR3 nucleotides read TGCAGCGTTGAGACAGGGGGATCCTACAATGAGCAGTTCTTC. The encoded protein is CSVETGGSYNEQFF.